A selection of T cell receptor beta chains follows, all from one sample in a study of identical twins. TCRdb analysed the 5' RACE reads with MiXCR anew, one entry per CDR3 protein. The sample contains fewer than 900,000 distinct CDR3 sequences, 21% of which appear only once. The same data also went into a second study, on T cells expressing NK-cell markers.

What was sequenced was PBMCs. These receptor sequences come from a young woman in good health. The CDR3 runs from the conserved cysteine through the conserved F or W. The D gene is left open where the match is weak. Size is omitted from some rows. Given values are once, few, many or a class for expanded clones.

D gene	clone size	V gene	J gene	CDR3 DNA	CDR3 protein
.	.	TRBV29-1	TRBJ2-1	TGCAGCGTTCCTTTTCGTCTGGGGGAGCAGTTCTTC	CSVPFRLGEQFF
.	many	TRBV5-1	TRBJ2-3	TGCGCCAGCAGCCCCGGACCAGGGCTGGGCACAGATACGCAGTATTTT	CASSPGPGLGTDTQYF
TRBD2	many	TRBV5-1	TRBJ2-1	TGCGCCAGCAGCTCCCAAATTTCCCTAGCGGGAGACCCCAATGAGCAGTTCTTC	CASSSQISLAGDPNEQFF
TRBD1	.	TRBV4-3	TRBJ1-2	TGCGCCAGCAGCCAACGGACAGGGACAGGCGGCTACACCTTC	CASSQRTGTGGYTF
.	few	TRBV5-6	TRBJ2-7	TGTGCCAGCAGCTTGGTAGGGCCGAGGGAGCAGTACTTC	CASSLVGPREQYF
TRBD1	.	TRBV5-1	TRBJ2-1	TGCGCCAGCAGCATGGGACAGACCAACAATGAGCAGTTCTTC	CASSMGQTNNEQFF
TRBD1	few	TRBV10-3	TRBJ2-1	TGTGCCATCAGTGAGTTCCGACAGGGGAAGAACAATGAGCAGTTCTTC	CAISEFRQGKNNEQFF
TRBD1	many	TRBV12-3/TRBV12-4	TRBJ2-7	TGTGCCAGCAGCATCGGGACAGGGGGCGAGCAGTACTTC	CASSIGTGGEQYF
.	few	TRBV20-1	TRBJ2-2	TGCAGTGCTAGACTCCGGAACACCGGGGAGCTGTTTTTT	CSARLRNTGELFF
.	many	TRBV20-1	TRBJ1-1	TGCAGTGCTAGAGCAGGGGCTCTCTTAACTGAAGCTTTCTTT	CSARAGALLTEAFF
.	few	TRBV12-3/TRBV12-4	TRBJ2-1	TGTGCCAGCAGTTTCGTAAGCCAAGGGCGCAATGAGCAGTTCTTC	CASSFVSQGRNEQFF
.	.	TRBV20-1	TRBJ2-7	TGCAGTGCTAGAGATGGGTCAGGGAGAGAGCAGTACTTC	CSARDGSGREQYF
.	many	TRBV20-1	TRBJ2-7	TGCAGTGCTAGGGGCCTCGTCGAGCAGTACTTC	CSARGLVEQYF
.	.	TRBV12-3/TRBV12-4	TRBJ1-1	TGTGCCAGCAGTTTGGGGCGCAAGTACACTGAAGCTTTCTTT	CASSLGRKYTEAFF
.	many	TRBV27	TRBJ2-5	TGTGCCAGCAGGCGGACCGCAGGGTTCCAAGAGACCCAGTACTTC	CASRRTAGFQETQYF
TRBD2	many	TRBV20-1	TRBJ2-4	TGCAGTGCTCTACCCCTGTCGGGGGGTCTAAAAAACATTCAGTACTTC	CSALPLSGGLKNIQYF
.	.	TRBV4-1	TRBJ2-1	TGCGCCAGCAGCCAATGGAGTAATGGTGAGCAGTTCTTC	CASSQWSNGEQFF
TRBD1	many	TRBV5-1	TRBJ2-1	TGCGCCAGCAGCACACAGACAGGGCCCACCTACAATGAGCAGTTCTTC	CASSTQTGPTYNEQFF
.	few	TRBV29-1	TRBJ2-1	TGCAGCGTTGCATCGTCCGCGTACAATGAGCAGTTCTTC	CSVASSAYNEQFF
TRBD2	few	TRBV4-1	TRBJ2-1	TGCGCCAGCAGCCACCGGACTAGCGGGAGTTACAATGAGCAGTTCTTC	CASSHRTSGSYNEQFF
.	many	TRBV7-9	TRBJ2-1	TGTGCCAGCAGCTTAAACCTAAATGAGCAGTTCTTC	CASSLNLNEQFF
.	few	TRBV18	TRBJ2-1	TGTGCCAGCTCACCGACCAGTCGGAATGAGCAGTTCTTC	CASSPTSRNEQFF
TRBD2	.	TRBV5-1	TRBJ2-5	TGCGCCAGCAGCCTAGGGACTAGCGGGGATGAGACCCAGTACTTC	CASSLGTSGDETQYF
.	.	TRBV7-2	TRBJ2-7	TGTGCCAGCGGAAGAAGCTGGGACGGTTCCTACGAGCAGTACTTC	CASGRSWDGSYEQYF
.	.	TRBV7-9	TRBJ2-2	TGTGCCAGCTGCCCCGGATCTAACGCCGGGGAGCTGTTTTTT	CASCPGSNAGELFF
.	few	TRBV7-8	TRBJ2-7	TGTGCCAGCAGCACCCACAGTCGTTCCTACGAGCAGTACTTC	CASSTHSRSYEQYF
TRBD2	.	TRBV4-2	TRBJ2-3	TGTGCCAGCAGCCCCCGACTAGCGGCCACAGATACGCAGTATTTT	CASSPRLAATDTQYF
.	.	TRBV5-1	TRBJ2-3	TGCGCCAGCAGCTTGGATCTTATGGGCTCAGATACGCAGTATTTT	CASSLDLMGSDTQYF
.	few	TRBV20-1	TRBJ2-3	TGCAGTGCTCTCCGGAACGGGGGAAACACAGATACGCAGTATTTT	CSALRNGGNTDTQYF
.	.	TRBV6-1	TRBJ2-7	TGTGCCAGCACCCAAGGGAGACCCTACGAGCAGTACTTC	CASTQGRPYEQYF
.	.	TRBV7-9	TRBJ2-7	TGTGCCAGCAGCAAAGGCGGTCCAGGGGCCTACGAGCAGTACTTC	CASSKGGPGAYEQYF
.	many	TRBV29-1	TRBJ2-1	TGCAGCGTCTTCTACAATGAGCAGTTCTTC	CSVFYNEQFF
TRBD1	.	TRBV5-1	TRBJ2-7	TGCGCCAGCAGCTTGGAGGGGACAGGCGGCTGGGAGCAGTACTTC	CASSLEGTGGWEQYF
.	.	TRBV30	TRBJ2-1	TGTGCCTGGAATAAGCGCGAGAGCTCCTACAATGAGCAGTTCTTC	CAWNKRESSYNEQFF
.	.	TRBV19	TRBJ1-1	TGTGCCAGTAGTATAGCCCATGGGGGAGGCACTGAAGCTTTCTTT	CASSIAHGGGTEAFF
.	.	TRBV3-1	TRBJ2-7	TGTGCCTGCACCCATCCTGACAGAGAATGGGACGAGCAGTACTTC	CACTHPDREWDEQYF
.	few	TRBV20-1	TRBJ2-5	TGCAGTGCTACCGGGACCAACCAAGAGACCCAGTACTTC	CSATGTNQETQYF
.	many	TRBV20-1	TRBJ2-7	TGCAGTGCCACCTTTCTAGCGCGCAACGAGCAGTACTTC	CSATFLARNEQYF
.	few	TRBV12-3/TRBV12-4	TRBJ1-1	TGTGCCAGCAGTGCCCGAGGGGGGTACACTGAAGCTTTCTTT	CASSARGGYTEAFF
TRBD1	few	TRBV27	TRBJ1-1	TGTGCCAGCAGTACTCAGGGGGCGGCCACTGAAGCTTTCTTT	CASSTQGAATEAFF
.	.	TRBV6-4	TRBJ2-5	TGTGCCAGCAGCGTCTCCCGGGGTGCTGAGACCCAGTACTTC	CASSVSRGAETQYF
.	many	TRBV4-1	TRBJ2-7	TGCGCCAGCAGCCAGGCCTTGTCTGGGTGGGAGCAGTACTTC	CASSQALSGWEQYF
.	many	TRBV20-1	TRBJ2-7	TGCAGTGCTAGAGACACAGGTTTTGACGAGCAGTACTTC	CSARDTGFDEQYF
TRBD2	few	TRBV7-2	TRBJ2-1	TGTGCCAGCAGCTTAGAGGGGACTAGTTACAATGAGCAGTTCTTC	CASSLEGTSYNEQFF
.	few	TRBV7-2	TRBJ2-4	TGTGCCAGCAGCTTGGACCTAGCCAAAAACATTCAGTACTTC	CASSLDLAKNIQYF
.	.	TRBV29-1	TRBJ2-7	TGCAGCGTTCTATCAGAGTACAGGACCAACGAGCAGTACTTC	CSVLSEYRTNEQYF
TRBD2	.	TRBV7-6	TRBJ2-7	TGTGCCAGCAGCTTAGCGGGACTAGATAGATACGAGCAGTACTTC	CASSLAGLDRYEQYF
.	many	TRBV5-1	TRBJ2-3	TGCGCCAGCAGCATCGGGGGATCAGCAGATACGCAGTATTTT	CASSIGGSADTQYF
TRBD2	few	TRBV27	TRBJ2-1	TGTGCCAGCAGTTTAAGCGGGGGGCGGAATGAGCAGTTCTTC	CASSLSGGRNEQFF
.	once	TRBV15	TRBJ2-7	TGTGCCACCGGTCGGGAGCCCTCCTACGAGCAGTACTTC	CATGREPSYEQYF
.	.	TRBV20-1	TRBJ1-1	TGCAGTGCTAGTCCCGGATATGAAGCTTTCTTT	CSASPGYEAFF
.	few	TRBV20-1	TRBJ1-5	TGCAGTGCTAACCCCGGAGGCAGGGGTTATCAGCCCCAGCATTTT	CSANPGGRGYQPQHF
.	.	TRBV5-5	TRBJ1-1	TGTGCCAGCAGCTTGACGCACACCTCGAACACTGAAGCTTTCTTT	CASSLTHTSNTEAFF
.	.	TRBV6-5	TRBJ1-2	TGTGCCAGCAGCAATTGGGTGGATGGCTACACCTTC	CASSNWVDGYTF
.	few	TRBV24-1	TRBJ2-7	TGTGCCACCAGTGAAGGTTGGGGACGGGACGAGCAGTACTTC	CATSEGWGRDEQYF
TRBD1	.	TRBV6-1	TRBJ1-4	TGTGCCAGCAGTGGGGGACAGTCTAATGAAAAACTGTTTTTT	CASSGGQSNEKLFF
.	few	TRBV7-9	TRBJ2-7	TGTGCCAGCAGCTTACCTATTCAGATTCCCCTCTCCTACGAGCAGTACTTC	CASSLPIQIPLSYEQYF
.	.	TRBV12-3/TRBV12-4	TRBJ2-1	TGTGCCAGCAGTTCCACTAGGCGGTCCTACAATGAGCAGTTCTTC	CASSSTRRSYNEQFF
.	many	TRBV12-3/TRBV12-4	TRBJ2-1	TGTGCCAGCAGGCAGGGTGACGAGCAGTTCTTC	CASRQGDEQFF